This TCR beta chain was documented in a study of T cells of healthy individuals. This clonotype was detected ten times or more. TCRdb independently ran MiXCR on the 5' RACE reads; one entry per CDR3 protein. This table has 60,000 to 80,000 distinct CDR3 sequences, about 16% appearing once. Losses at the gene ends were 4 bases for V and 2 bases for J; bases not matched to a gene: 7. There are 16 residues in the CDR3. Germline V lookup: CDR1 MNHEY, CDR2 SVGEGT. The sequence came from a human donor in good health. The V and J genes are TRBV6-2 or TRBV6-3 and TRBJ2-7, with 11 bases identical to TRBD2. The DNA of the CDR3 is TGTGCCAGCAGTTCCTTCAAACTAGCGGGGGCCTACGAGCAGTACTTC. It translates to CASSSFKLAGAYEQYF.